This section outlines one T cell receptor (beta chain) sequence together with its context. This specimen comes from a study of blood T cell repertoires in COVID-19. Study-level information: T cells, B-cell-depleted T cells, or PBMCs supplied cDNA or gDNA.

TCRdb keeps only in-frame clones here, not all; method: immunoSEQ multiplex PCR. The table records fewer than 450,000 clones, roughly 91% of them present only once. The receptor's source is a young woman who had recovered from COVID-19. Sequencing used PBMCs or T cells enriched from blood (not recorded which).

The CDR3 nucleotides read TGCGCCAGCAGCTGGGAGGGGACTTCCTCTGGAAACACCATATATTTT. This translates into CASSWEGTSSGNTIYF. The chain carries TRBV5-1 and TRBJ1-3; possibly TRBD1 for D (5 bases). Trimming left V 3 bases short and J 0 bases short, with 13 bases between. From germline, CDR1 is SGHRS and CDR2 YFSETQ. There are 16 residues in the CDR3.